Below, 17 T cell receptor beta chains from the same sample are listed, as sequenced in a study of OX40 agonist ivuxolimab in advanced cancers. The table came from immunoSEQ multiplex PCR; TCRdb's copy has only in-frame clones and leaves some out. This repertoire shows tens of thousands of clones, 87% found once; its top ten account for 0.31%. Sequencing was performed on CD4+ or CD8+ T cells sorted from blood, taken in a trial of the OX40 agonist ivuxolimab. These receptor sequences come from an adult with an advanced solid tumor such as melanoma, head and neck, liver or kidney cancer.

The rearrangement uses TRBV14 and TRBJ2-7; TRBD1 matches at 9 bases. This CDR3 has 14 residues. The germline gives CDR1 SGHDN, CDR2 FVKESK. Germline trimming cut 4 bases from V and 3 bases from J; bases unmatched to any gene: 4. The CDR3: CASSPRDRDYEQYF. CDR3 nucleotide sequence: TGTGCCAGCAGCCCCCGGGACAGGGACTACGAGCAGTACTTC.

The V and J genes are TRBV30 and TRBJ2-1; D might be TRBD1 (6 bases). This CDR3 is 12 amino acids long. Germline CDR1 reads GTSNPN; CDR2 reads SVGIG (reference sequence). Deletions cut 0 bases from V and 8 bases from J, with 8 bases between. CDR3 in DNA: TGTGCCTGGAGTGTACAGGGCCATGAGCAGTTCTTC. This codes for CAWSVQGHEQFF. Supplemented by reference TRBV30 and TRBJ2-1, the full variable domain reads SQTIHQWPATLVQPVGSPLSLECTVEGTSNPNLYWYRQAAGRGLQLLFYSVGIGQISSEVPQNLSASRPQDRQFILSSKKLLLSDSGFYLCAWSVQGHEQFFGPGTRLTVL.

This rearrangement joins TRBV15 to TRBJ2-1; TRBD2 agrees at 7 bases. The CDR3 is 15 residues long. V shed 5 bases and J 1 base; nucleotides not matched to a gene: 5. The V gene's germline CDR1 is LNHNV and CDR2 YYDKDF (reference sequence). The CDR3 is CATSGLERSYNEQFF. In nucleotides, the CDR3 is TGTGCCACCAGCGGACTAGAGAGGTCCTACAATGAGCAGTTCTTC.

The gene calls are TRBV5-1 and TRBJ2-2, with D possibly matching TRBD1 (5 bases). From germline, CDR1 is SGHRS and CDR2 YFSETQ. V lost 1 base and J lost 1, with 11 bases in between. There are 16 residues in the CDR3. As DNA, the CDR3 is TGCGCCAGCAGCTTGAGCGCAACAGGGAACACCGGGGAGCTGTTTTTT. Translated: CASSLSATGNTGELFF.

A single count supports this clone. This chain connects TRBV27 to TRBJ2-5; TRBD1 matches 12 bases. The J call could be wrong; TRBJ2-7 is a better fit for the DNA end. Germline CDR1 MNHEY, CDR2 SMNVEV (reference sequence). This CDR3 is built from 15 residues. This chain's CDR3 is CASRDGTGGTYEQYF. The CDR3 nucleotides are TGTGCCAGCAGGGATGGGACAGGGGGCACCTACGAGCAGTACTTC.

This clone was counted only a few times. This chain links TRBV7-2 with TRBJ1-2; D might be TRBD1 (6 bases). V lost 1 base to trimming and J lost 8 bases, with 11 bases between them. This CDR3 spans 13 amino acids. Germline V gene sequence: CDR1 SGHTA, CDR2 FQGNSA. The DNA for the CDR3 is TGTGCCAGCAGCTTAGTGGGGCAGGGGGGCTACACCTTC. It codes for CASSLVGQGGYTF.

The chain couples TRBV6-1 to TRBJ2-5; D is perhaps TRBD1 (5 bases). Germline assignment: CDR1 MNHNS and CDR2 SASEGT. Trimming left V 8 bases short and J 5 bases short, with 15 bases between. This CDR3 region has 13 residues. CDR3 sequence reads: CASRREGVETQYF. DNA of the CDR3: TGTGCCAGCCGCAGGGAAGGGGTGGAGACCCAGTACTTC.

This sequence joins TRBV10-3 and TRBJ2-7, with a tentative D call TRBD2 (6 bases). The V gene's germline CDR1 is ENHRY and CDR2 SYGVKD. Trimming cost V 3 bases and J 4 bases, with 19 bases left between them. CDR3 length: 16 residues. CDR3: CAISDLGGGVKYEQYF. CDR3 in DNA: TGTGCCATCAGTGATTTAGGAGGCGGGGTGAAGTACGAGCAGTACTTC.

The gene calls are TRBV19 and TRBJ2-2; D gene uncertain. Trimming cost V 3 bases and J 4 bases, with 12 bases left between them. Germline-derived CDR1 and CDR2 are LNHDA and SQIVND (reference sequence). The CDR3 totals 15 residues. The CDR3, as DNA: TGTGCCAGTAGTATTCTGGCTAGTCGCACCGGGGAGCTGTTTTTT. Its protein product is CASSILASRTGELFF.

The chain uses TRBV29-1 and TRBJ1-2; D is possibly TRBD1 (6 bases). The CDR3 consists of 11 residues. V was trimmed by 2 bases and J by 8 bases, leaving 9 bases between them. The germline V gene has CDR1 SQVTM and CDR2 ANQGSEA. The CDR3 nucleotides are TGCAGCGTTGAAACAGGGAAGGGCTACACCTTC. It is translated as CSVETGKGYTF. The full variable domain, its missing parts supplied by reference TRBV29-1 and TRBJ1-2, is SAVISQKPSRDICQRGTSLTIQCQVDSQVTMMFWYRQQPGQSLTLIATANQGSEATYESGFVIDKFPISRPNLTFSTLTVSNMSPEDSSIYLCSVETGKGYTFGSGTRLTVV.

The CDR3 loop reads CASSISGRGGAYGYTF. The CDR3 nucleotides read TGTGCCAGTAGTATATCGGGGCGCGGGGGCGCCTATGGCTACACCTTC. V gene TRBV19 combines with J gene TRBJ1-2, with D maybe TRBD1 (6 bases). The ends were cut back, 2 bases at V and 4 bases at J, with 17 bases in the middle. The CDR3 has 16 residues. Germline-derived CDR1 and CDR2 are LNHDA and SQIVND (reference sequence). The variable domain in full, with the rest retrieved from reference TRBV19 and TRBJ1-2, is DGGITQSPKYLFRKEGQNVTLSCEQNLNHDAMYWYRQDPGQGLRLIYYSQIVNDFQKGDIAEGYSVSREKKESFPLTVTSAQKNPTAFYLCASSISGRGGAYGYTFGSGTRLTVV.

This chain's CDR3 is CATGQGARYTQYF. The CDR3, as DNA: TGCGCCACGGGGCAGGGGGCGCGATATACGCAGTATTTT. The chain uses TRBV4-1 and TRBJ2-3, with 8 bases aligning to TRBD1. From germline, CDR1 is MGHRA and CDR2 YSYEKL. The CDR3 covers 13 residues. J gave up 7 bases and V 10 bases, and 10 bases lay outside the gene matches.

The chain has TRBV5-1 and TRBJ2-5; TRBD1 matches at 8 bases. With V trimmed by 5 bases and J by 1 base, 16 bases remained unmatched. The V gene's germline CDR1 is SGHRS and CDR2 YFSETQ. This CDR3 is built from 18 residues. The CDR3 protein is CASRPRATGDSPQETQYF. In nucleotides, the CDR3 is TGCGCCAGCAGACCCAGAGCGACAGGGGACTCACCCCAAGAGACCCAGTACTTC.

The DNA for the CDR3 is TGTGCCAGCAGCTTGGCGGGACAACTCTATGGCTACACCTTC. This translates into CASSLAGQLYGYTF. This chain uses TRBV5-4 with TRBJ1-2; D is perhaps TRBD1 (6 bases). This CDR3 has 14 residues. The V and J ends lost 0 bases and 4 bases respectively, with 10 bases between them. Germline CDR1 is SGHNT and CDR2 is YYREEE (reference sequence). The full variable domain, in which reference TRBV5-4 and TRBJ1-2 provide the parts outside the CDR3, is ETGVTQSPTHLIKTRGQQVTLRCSSQSGHNTVSWYQQALGQGPQFIFQYYREEENGRGNFPPRFSGLQFPNYSSELNVNALELDDSALYLCASSLAGQLYGYTFGSGTRLTVV.

The chain couples TRBV9 to TRBJ2-2; the D gene is possibly TRBD1 (5 bases). With 7 bases removed from V and 4 bases from J, the gap between germline ends came to 11 bases. This CDR3 spans 13 amino acids. Germline CDR1 SGDLS, CDR2 YYNGEE. In nucleotides, the CDR3 is TGTGCCAGCGGTACAGGAACCACCGGGGAGCTGTTTTTT. It is translated as CASGTGTTGELFF.

V usage is TRBV9 and J usage is TRBJ1-1; TRBD1 aligns across 11 bases. Germline lookup yields CDR1 SGDLS and CDR2 YYNGEE. V shed 3 bases, J shed 3 bases, and the junction held 13 bases outside the gene matches. This CDR3 contains 18 residues. The CDR3 reads CASSASPDRGPEDTEAFF. CDR3 sequence (DNA): TGTGCCAGCAGCGCCTCCCCGGACAGGGGGCCTGAGGACACTGAAGCTTTCTTT. The full variable domain, its missing parts supplied by reference TRBV9 and TRBJ1-1, is DSGVTQTPKHLITATGQRVTLRCSPRSGDLSVYWYQQSLDQGLQFLIQYYNGEERAKGNILERFSAQQFPDLHSELNLSSLELGDSALYFCASSASPDRGPEDTEAFFGQGTRLTVV.

This sequence joins TRBV13 and TRBJ2-5; D is perhaps TRBD1 (5 bases). CDR1 is PRHDT, CDR2 FYEKMQ, per germline (reference sequence). The CDR3 length is 14 residues. The V end was cut by 5 bases, the J end by 1 base, with 11 bases between. DNA of the CDR3: TGTGCCAGCAGCGTGGTAGGGGCCCAAGAGACCCAGTACTTC. It specifies CASSVVGAQETQYF.